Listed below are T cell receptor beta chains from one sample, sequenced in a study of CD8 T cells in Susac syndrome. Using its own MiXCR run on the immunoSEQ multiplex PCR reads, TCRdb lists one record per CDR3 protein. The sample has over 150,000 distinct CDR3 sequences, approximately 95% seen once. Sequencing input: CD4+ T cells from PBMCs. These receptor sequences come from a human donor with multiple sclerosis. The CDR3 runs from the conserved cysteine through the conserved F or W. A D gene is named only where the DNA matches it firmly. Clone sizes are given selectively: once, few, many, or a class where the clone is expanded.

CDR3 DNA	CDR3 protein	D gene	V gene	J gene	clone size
TGTGCCAGCAGCCTCGGACAGGGACAAAGCACAGATACGCAGTATTTT	CASSLGQGQSTDTQYF	TRBD1	TRBV4-2	TRBJ2-3	.
TGTGCCAGCAGTACCCCCCAGATATCCTACGAGCAGTACTTC	CASSTPQISYEQYF	.	TRBV6-2/TRBV6-3	TRBJ2-7	.
TGCGCCAGCAGTGAGTCGGGACAGGCCTATGGCTACACCTTC	CASSESGQAYGYTF	TRBD1	TRBV10-2	TRBJ1-2	.
TGCGCCAGCAGCCAAGATCGGGAGGTCGGCTATGGCTACACCTTC	CASSQDREVGYGYTF	.	TRBV4-1	TRBJ1-2	.
TGCAGTGCTTCCCGGGACCTACAGTATTTT	CSASRDLQYF	.	TRBV20-1	TRBJ2-3	.
TGCAGTGCTTCCCTGGGGGGGGCGAACACTGAAGCTTTCTTT	CSASLGGANTEAFF	.	TRBV20-1	TRBJ1-1	.
TGTGCCAGCTCACCAAACCGGGGGGACTACGAGCAGTACTTC	CASSPNRGDYEQYF	TRBD2	TRBV18	TRBJ2-7	.
TGTGCCAGCAGTTCGGGGACCGCGAGCTCTGGGGCCAACGTCCTGACTTTC	CASSSGTASSGANVLTF	.	TRBV6-2/TRBV6-3	TRBJ2-6	.
TGTGCCAGCAGTTCGCGGGGGACCGAGCAGTACTTC	CASSSRGTEQYF	TRBD2	TRBV27	TRBJ2-7	.
TGTGCCTGGGGGATTGGCGGGGGCAATCAGCCCCAGCATTTT	CAWGIGGGNQPQHF	.	TRBV30	TRBJ1-5	.
TGTGCCGGGGGGGAACAGGGCCCTGGGGCCAACGTCCTGACTTTC	CAGGEQGPGANVLTF	.	TRBV2	TRBJ2-6	.
TGTGCCAGCAGTTTATATGCGACAGATCAAGAGACCCAGTACTTC	CASSLYATDQETQYF	.	TRBV27	TRBJ2-5	.
TGTGCCTGGAGAGACCGGGAGCGGACCAACGTCCTGACTTTC	CAWRDRERTNVLTF	.	TRBV30	TRBJ2-6	once
TGTGCCACCAGCAGGGATAGGAACACTGAAGCTTTCTTT	CATSRDRNTEAFF	.	TRBV24-1	TRBJ1-1	.
TGTGCCAGCAGTTACTCGGGACTAGCGGCGTCCTACAATGAGCAGTTCTTC	CASSYSGLAASYNEQFF	TRBD2	TRBV6-2/TRBV6-3	TRBJ2-1	.
TGTGCCAGCAGATTAGGGCCCTATGGCTACACCTTC	CASRLGPYGYTF	.	TRBV28	TRBJ1-2	.
TGTGCCAGTAGTAAGACAGCCACCGGGGAGCTGTTTTTT	CASSKTATGELFF	.	TRBV19	TRBJ2-2	.
TGTGCCAGCAGTCCGGGAAGATACAATGAGCAGTTCTTC	CASSPGRYNEQFF	.	TRBV12-3/TRBV12-4	TRBJ2-1	.
TGCAGTGCTAGCGGGGGAGCGGCCTATGGCTACACCTTC	CSASGGAAYGYTF	.	TRBV20-1	TRBJ1-2	.
TGTGCCAGCAGCCCAAACACCAACTATGGCTACACCTTC	CASSPNTNYGYTF	.	TRBV3-1	TRBJ1-2	once